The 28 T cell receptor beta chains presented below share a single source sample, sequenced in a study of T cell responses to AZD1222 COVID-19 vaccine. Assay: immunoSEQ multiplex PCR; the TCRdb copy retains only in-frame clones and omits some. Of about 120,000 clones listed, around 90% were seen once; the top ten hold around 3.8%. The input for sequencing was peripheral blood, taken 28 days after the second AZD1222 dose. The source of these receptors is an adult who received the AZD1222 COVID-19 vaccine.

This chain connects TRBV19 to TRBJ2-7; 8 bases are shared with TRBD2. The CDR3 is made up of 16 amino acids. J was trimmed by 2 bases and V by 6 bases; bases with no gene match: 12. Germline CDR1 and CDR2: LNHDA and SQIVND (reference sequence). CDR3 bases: TGTGCCAGTAGGGTCAGTTGGCGGGGGGATACCTACGAGCAGTACTTC. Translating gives CASRVSWRGDTYEQYF. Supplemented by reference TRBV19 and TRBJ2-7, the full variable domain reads DGGITQSPKYLFRKEGQNVTLSCEQNLNHDAMYWYRQDPGQGLRLIYYSQIVNDFQKGDIAEGYSVSREKKESFPLTVTSAQKNPTAFYLCASRVSWRGDTYEQYFGPGTRLTVT.

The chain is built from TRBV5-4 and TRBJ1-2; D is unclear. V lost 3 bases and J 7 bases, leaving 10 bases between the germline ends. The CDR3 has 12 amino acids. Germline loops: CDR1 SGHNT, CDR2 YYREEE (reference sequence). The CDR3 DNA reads TGTGCCAGCAGCTACCCGGCGGGTGGCTACACCTTC. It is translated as CASSYPAGGYTF.

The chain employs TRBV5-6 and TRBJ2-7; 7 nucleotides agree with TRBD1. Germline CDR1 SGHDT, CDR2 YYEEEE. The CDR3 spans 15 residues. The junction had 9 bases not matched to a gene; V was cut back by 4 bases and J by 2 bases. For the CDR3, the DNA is TGTGCCAGCAGCCGAAGTTGGACAGGAACCTACGAGCAGTACTTC. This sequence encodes CASSRSWTGTYEQYF.

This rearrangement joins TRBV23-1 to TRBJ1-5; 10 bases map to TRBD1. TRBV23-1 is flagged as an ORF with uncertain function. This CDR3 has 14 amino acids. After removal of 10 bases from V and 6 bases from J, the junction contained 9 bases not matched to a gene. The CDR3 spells CATLSGQGFQPQHF. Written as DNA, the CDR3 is TGCGCCACCTTGTCGGGACAGGGGTTTCAGCCCCAGCATTTT.

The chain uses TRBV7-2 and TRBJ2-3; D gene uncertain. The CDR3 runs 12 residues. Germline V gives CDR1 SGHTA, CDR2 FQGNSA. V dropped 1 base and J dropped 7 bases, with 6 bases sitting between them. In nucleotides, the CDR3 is TGTGCCAGCAGCTTAGGCCTCCATACGCAGTATTTT. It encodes CASSLGLHTQYF.

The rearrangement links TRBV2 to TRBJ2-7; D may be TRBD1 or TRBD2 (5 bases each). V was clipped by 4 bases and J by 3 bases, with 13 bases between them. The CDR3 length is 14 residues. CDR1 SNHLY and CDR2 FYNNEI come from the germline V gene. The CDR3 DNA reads TGTGCCAGCAGTGCGGCCAGGGACGACTACGAGCAGTACTTC. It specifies CASSAARDDYEQYF.

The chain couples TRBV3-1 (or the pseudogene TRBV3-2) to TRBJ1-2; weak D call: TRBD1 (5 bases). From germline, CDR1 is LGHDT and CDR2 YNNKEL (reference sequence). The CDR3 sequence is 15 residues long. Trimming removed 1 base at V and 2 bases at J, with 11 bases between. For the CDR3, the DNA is TGTGCCAGCAGCCAAGGGGCGGGGGTCAACTATGGCTACACCTTC. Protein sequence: CASSQGAGVNYGYTF.

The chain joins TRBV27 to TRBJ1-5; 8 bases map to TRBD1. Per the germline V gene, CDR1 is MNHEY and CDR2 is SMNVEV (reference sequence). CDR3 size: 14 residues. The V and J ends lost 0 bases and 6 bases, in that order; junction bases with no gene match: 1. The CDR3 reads CASSLSGQGQPQHF. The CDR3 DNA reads TGTGCCAGCAGTTTATCTGGACAGGGTCAGCCCCAGCATTTT.

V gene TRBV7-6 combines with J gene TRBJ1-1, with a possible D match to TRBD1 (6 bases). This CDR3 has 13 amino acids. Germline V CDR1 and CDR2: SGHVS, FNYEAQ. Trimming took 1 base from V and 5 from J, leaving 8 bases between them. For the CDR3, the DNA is TGTGCCAGCAGCTTAGAGGGGGAAACTGAAGCTTTCTTT. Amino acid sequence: CASSLEGETEAFF.

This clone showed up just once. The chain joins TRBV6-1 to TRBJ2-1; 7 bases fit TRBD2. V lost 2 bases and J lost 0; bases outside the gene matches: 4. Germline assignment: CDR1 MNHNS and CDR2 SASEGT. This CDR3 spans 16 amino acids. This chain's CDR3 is CASSEFGGGSYNEQFF. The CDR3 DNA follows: TGTGCCAGCAGTGAATTTGGGGGGGGCTCCTACAATGAGCAGTTCTTC.

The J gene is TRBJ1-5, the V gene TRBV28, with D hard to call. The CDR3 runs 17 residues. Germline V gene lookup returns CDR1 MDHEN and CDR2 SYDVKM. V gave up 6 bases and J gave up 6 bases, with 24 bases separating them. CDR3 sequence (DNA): TGTGCCAGCAGGCGGGCTCGCATCGGGGTTCTAAGTCAGCCCCAGCATTTT. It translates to CASRRARIGVLSQPQHF. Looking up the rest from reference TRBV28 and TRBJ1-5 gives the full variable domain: DVKVTQSSRYLVKRTGEKVFLECVQDMDHENMFWYRQDPGLGLRLIYFSYDVKMKEKGDIPEGYSVSREKKERFSLILESASTNQTSMYLCASRRARIGVLSQPQHFGDGTRLSIL.

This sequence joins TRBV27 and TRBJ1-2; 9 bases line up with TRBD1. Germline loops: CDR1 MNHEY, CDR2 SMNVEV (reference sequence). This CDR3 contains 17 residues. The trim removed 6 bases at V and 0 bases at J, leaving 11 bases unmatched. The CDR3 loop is CASRVRDRAPSNYGYTF. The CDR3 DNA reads TGTGCCAGCAGGGTCCGGGACAGGGCTCCTTCTAACTATGGCTACACCTTC.

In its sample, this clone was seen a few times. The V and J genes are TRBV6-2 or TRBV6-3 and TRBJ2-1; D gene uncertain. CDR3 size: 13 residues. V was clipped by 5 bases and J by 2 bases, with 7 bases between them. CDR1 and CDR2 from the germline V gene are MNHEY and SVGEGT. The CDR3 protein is CASSPPPYNEQFF. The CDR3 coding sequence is TGTGCCAGCAGTCCCCCCCCCTACAATGAGCAGTTCTTC.

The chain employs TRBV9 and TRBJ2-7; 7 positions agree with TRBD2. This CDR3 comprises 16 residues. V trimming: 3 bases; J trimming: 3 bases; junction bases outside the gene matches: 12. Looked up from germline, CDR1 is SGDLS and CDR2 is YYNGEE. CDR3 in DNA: TGTGCCAGCAGCGGACCTAGCGGCGCGGGAAGCTACGAGCAGTACTTC. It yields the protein CASSGPSGAGSYEQYF.

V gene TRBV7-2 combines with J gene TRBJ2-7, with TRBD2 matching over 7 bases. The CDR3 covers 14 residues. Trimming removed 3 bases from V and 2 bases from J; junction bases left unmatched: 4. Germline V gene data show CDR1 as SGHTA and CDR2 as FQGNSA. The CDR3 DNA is TGTGCCAGCAGCTTGGCGGGAGAGCCCTACGAGCAGTACTTC. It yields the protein CASSLAGEPYEQYF.

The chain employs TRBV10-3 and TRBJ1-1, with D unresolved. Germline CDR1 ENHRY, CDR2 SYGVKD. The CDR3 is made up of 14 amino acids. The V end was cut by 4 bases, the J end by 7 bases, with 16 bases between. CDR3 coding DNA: TGTGCCATCAGTGGGGGAGGGTTTGACCTTGAAGCTTTCTTT. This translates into CAISGGGFDLEAFF.

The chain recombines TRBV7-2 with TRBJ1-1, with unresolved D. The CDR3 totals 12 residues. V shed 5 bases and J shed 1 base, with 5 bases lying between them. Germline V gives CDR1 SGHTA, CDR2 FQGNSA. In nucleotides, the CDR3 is TGTGCCAGCAGCCATGGGAACACTGAAGCTTTCTTT. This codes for CASSHGNTEAFF.

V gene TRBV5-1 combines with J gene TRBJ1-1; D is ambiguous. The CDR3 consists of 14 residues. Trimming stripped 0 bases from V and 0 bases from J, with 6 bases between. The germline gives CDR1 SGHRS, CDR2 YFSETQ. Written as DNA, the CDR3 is TGCGCCAGCAGCTTGGTCCGGGTGAACACTGAAGCTTTCTTT. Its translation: CASSLVRVNTEAFF.

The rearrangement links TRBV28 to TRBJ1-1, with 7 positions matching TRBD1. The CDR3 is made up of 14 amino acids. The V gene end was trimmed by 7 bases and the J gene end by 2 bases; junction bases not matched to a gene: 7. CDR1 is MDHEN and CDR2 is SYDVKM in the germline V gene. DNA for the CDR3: TGTGCCAGCAACCCAGGGGGAGGCAACACTGAAGCTTTCTTT. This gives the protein CASNPGGGNTEAFF.

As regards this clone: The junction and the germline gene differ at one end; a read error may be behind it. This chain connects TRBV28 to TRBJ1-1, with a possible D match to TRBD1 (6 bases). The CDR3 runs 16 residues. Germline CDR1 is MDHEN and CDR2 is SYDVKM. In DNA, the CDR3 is TGTGCCAGTAGTTCCAAAAGACAGGTCTTGAACACTGAAGCTTTCTTT. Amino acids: CASSSKRQVLNTEAFF. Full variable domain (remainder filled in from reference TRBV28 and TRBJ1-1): DVKVTQSSRYLVKRTGEKVFLECVQDMDHENMFWYRQDPGLGLRLIYFSYDVKMKEKGDIPEGYSVSREKKERFSLILESASTNQTSMYLCASSSKRQVLNTEAFFGQGTRLTVV.

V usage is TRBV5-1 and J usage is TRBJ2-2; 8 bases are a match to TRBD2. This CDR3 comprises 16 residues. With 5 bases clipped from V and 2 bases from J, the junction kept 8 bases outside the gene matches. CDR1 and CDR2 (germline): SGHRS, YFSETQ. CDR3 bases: TGCGCCAGCAGTCCTACACTAGCGGAAAACACCGGGGAGCTGTTTTTT. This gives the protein CASSPTLAENTGELFF.

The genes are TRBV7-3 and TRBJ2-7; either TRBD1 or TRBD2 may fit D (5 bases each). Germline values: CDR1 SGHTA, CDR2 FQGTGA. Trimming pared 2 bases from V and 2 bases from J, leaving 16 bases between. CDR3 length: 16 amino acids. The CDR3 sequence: CASSLSGTEPTYEQYF. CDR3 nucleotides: TGTGCCAGCAGCTTATCCGGGACGGAGCCGACCTACGAGCAGTACTTC. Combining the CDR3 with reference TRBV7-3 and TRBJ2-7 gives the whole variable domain GAGVSQTPSNKVTEKGKYVELRCDPISGHTALYWYRQSLGQGPEFLIYFQGTGAADDSGLPNDRFFAVRPEGSVSTLKIQRTERGDSAVYLCASSLSGTEPTYEQYFGPGTRLTVT.

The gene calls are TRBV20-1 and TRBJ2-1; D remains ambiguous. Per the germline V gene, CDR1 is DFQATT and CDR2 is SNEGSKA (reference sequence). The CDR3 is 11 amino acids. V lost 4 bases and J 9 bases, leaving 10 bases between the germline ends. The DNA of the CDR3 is TGCAGTGCTACGCTAGAGTCTGAGCAGTTCTTC. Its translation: CSATLESEQFF.

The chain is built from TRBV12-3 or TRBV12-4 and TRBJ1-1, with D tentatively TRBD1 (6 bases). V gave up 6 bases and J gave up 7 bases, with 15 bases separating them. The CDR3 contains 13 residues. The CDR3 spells CASRLGGEGEAFF. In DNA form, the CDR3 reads TGTGCCAGCAGGTTGGGGGGCGAAGGTGAAGCTTTCTTT.

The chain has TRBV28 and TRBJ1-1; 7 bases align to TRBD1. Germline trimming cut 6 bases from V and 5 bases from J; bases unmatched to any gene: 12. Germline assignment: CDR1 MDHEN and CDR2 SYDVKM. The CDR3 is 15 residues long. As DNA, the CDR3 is TGTGCCAGCAGCAAAAAGGGGGCCCGGGGGACTGAAGCTTTCTTT. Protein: CASSKKGARGTEAFF.

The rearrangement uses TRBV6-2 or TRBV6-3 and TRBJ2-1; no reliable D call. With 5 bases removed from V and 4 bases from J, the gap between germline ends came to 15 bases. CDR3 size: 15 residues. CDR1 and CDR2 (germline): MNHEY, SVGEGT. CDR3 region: CASSAHIKIYNEQFF. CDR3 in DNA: TGTGCCAGCAGTGCCCACATTAAGATTTACAATGAGCAGTTCTTC.

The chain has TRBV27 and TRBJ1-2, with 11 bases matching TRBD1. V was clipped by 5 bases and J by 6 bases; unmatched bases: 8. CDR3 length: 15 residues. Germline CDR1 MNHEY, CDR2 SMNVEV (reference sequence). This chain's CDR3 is CASSITPGQGDGYTF. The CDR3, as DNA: TGTGCCAGCAGTATCACACCGGGACAGGGGGATGGCTACACCTTC.

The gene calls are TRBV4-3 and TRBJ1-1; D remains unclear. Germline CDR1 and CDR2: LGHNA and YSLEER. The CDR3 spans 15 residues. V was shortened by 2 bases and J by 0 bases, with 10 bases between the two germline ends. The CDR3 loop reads CASSQIAEMNTEAFF. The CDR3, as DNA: TGCGCCAGCAGCCAAATCGCAGAGATGAACACTGAAGCTTTCTTT.